This T cell receptor beta chain emerged from a study of OX40 agonist ivuxolimab in advanced cancers. Overall study context: Mean age around 64 years, range 23 to 79; 82.7% male. Study results and caveats: With doses of 0.1 to 3.0 mg/kg, CD4+ and CD8+ blood T cells had undergone clonal expansion by week 6. Among the lowest peripheral clonal expansion occurred in 0.1-3.0 mg/kg partial responders.

On this clone itself: The antigen is not known.

Clones were read by immunoSEQ multiplex PCR, and TCRdb kept only the in-frame ones, dropping some. The table lists some 60,000 clones, roughly 89% of them singletons. The receptor was derived from an adult with an advanced solid tumor such as melanoma, head and neck, liver or kidney cancer. The specimen was CD4+ or CD8+ T cells sorted from blood, collected in a trial of the OX40 agonist ivuxolimab.

In nucleotides, the CDR3 is TGCAGCGCCGTAAACCCCGGAAACACCATATATTTT. Residues: CSAVNPGNTIYF. The chain uses TRBV29-1 and TRBJ1-3; D unclear. The CDR3 has 12 amino acids. Trimming pared 7 bases from V and 4 bases from J, leaving 11 bases between. Germline CDR1 SQVTM, CDR2 ANQGSEA.